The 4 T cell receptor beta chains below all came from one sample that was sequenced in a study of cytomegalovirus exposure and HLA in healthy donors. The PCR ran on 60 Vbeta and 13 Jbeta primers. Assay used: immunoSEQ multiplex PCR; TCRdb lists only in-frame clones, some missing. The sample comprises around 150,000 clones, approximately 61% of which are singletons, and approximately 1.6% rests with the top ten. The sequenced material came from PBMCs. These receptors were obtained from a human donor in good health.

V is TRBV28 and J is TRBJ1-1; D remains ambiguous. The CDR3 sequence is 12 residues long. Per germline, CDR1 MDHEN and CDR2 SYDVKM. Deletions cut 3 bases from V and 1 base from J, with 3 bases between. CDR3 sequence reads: CASSFRNTEAFF. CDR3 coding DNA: TGTGCCAGCAGTTTCCGGAACACTGAAGCTTTCTTT.

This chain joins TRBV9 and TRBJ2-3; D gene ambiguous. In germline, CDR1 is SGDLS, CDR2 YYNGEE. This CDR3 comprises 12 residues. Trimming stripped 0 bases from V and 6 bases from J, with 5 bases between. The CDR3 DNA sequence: TGTGCCAGCAGCGTAGGACTGGATACGCAGTATTTT. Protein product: CASSVGLDTQYF.

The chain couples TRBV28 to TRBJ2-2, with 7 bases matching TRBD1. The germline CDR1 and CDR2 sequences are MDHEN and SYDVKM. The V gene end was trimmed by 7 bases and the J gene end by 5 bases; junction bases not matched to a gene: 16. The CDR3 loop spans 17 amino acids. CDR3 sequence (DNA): TGTGCCAGCACCCAAATCGGGGACAGCATTATGACCGGGGAGCTGTTTTTT. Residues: CASTQIGDSIMTGELFF.

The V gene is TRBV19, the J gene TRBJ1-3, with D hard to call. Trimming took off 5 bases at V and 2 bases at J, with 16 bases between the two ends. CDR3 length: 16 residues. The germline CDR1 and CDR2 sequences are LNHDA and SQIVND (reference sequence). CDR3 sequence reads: CASSAEGFRAGNTIYF. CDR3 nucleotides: TGTGCCAGTAGTGCAGAAGGATTTCGGGCTGGAAACACCATATATTTT.